The 3 T cell receptor beta chains in this list originate from one sample, sequenced in a study of cytomegalovirus exposure and HLA in healthy donors. The PCR made use of 60 Vbeta and 13 Jbeta primers. Clones were sequenced by immunoSEQ multiplex PCR, and TCRdb holds only the in-frame ones, with some missing. This sample lists approximately 140,000 clones; its ten largest clones have 1.5% to 1.8%. What was sequenced was PBMCs. These receptors were taken from a woman aged 40 to 49 in good health and CMV-seronegative.

In regard to this clone: One end of the junction is discordant with germline, which a read error may explain. V usage is TRBV6-1 and J usage is TRBJ1-3, with D uncertain. Germline V CDR1 and CDR2: MNHNS, SASEGT. CDR3 length: 17 residues. The CDR3 nucleotides are TGTGCCGGCAGTGTAGCTCCACATGTGCTCTCTGGAAACACCATATATTTT. This translates into CAGSVAPHVLSGNTIYF.

V usage is TRBV5-8 and J usage is TRBJ1-1; 7 nucleotides line up with TRBD1. Trimming at V came to 4 bases and at J to 0 bases, leaving 6 bases not matched to a gene. Looked up from germline, CDR1 is SGHTS and CDR2 is YDEGEE. The CDR3 is 15 residues long. The CDR3 DNA reads as TGTGCCAGCAGCGCCGGGACAGTCATGAACACTGAAGCTTTCTTT. Its translation is CASSAGTVMNTEAFF.

The V gene is TRBV18, the J gene TRBJ2-1, with 11 bases matching TRBD2. After removal of 2 bases from V and 4 bases from J, the junction contained 4 bases not matched to a gene. Germline V CDR1 and CDR2: KGHSH, LQKENI. The CDR3 sequence is 16 residues long. The CDR3 region is CASSPTSGGPYNEQFF. In DNA, the CDR3 is TGTGCCAGCTCACCAACTAGCGGGGGCCCTTACAATGAGCAGTTCTTC.